The 26 T cell receptor beta chains below were found in one sample sequenced in a study of T cells in Graves' hyperthyroidism and ophthalmopathy. RNA transcripts yielded amplified TCR beta CDR3 regions. Initially, a first-round RT-PCR of the TCR CDR3 employed the HTBI primer set. TCRdb reprocessed the multiplex PCR reads with MiXCR, giving one entry per CDR3 protein. Counted here are around 800,000 distinct CDR3 sequences, over 35% occurring once; the ten biggest clones make up around 10%. Input material: blood. These receptors all stem from a man younger than 30 with Graves' hyperthyroidism.

This clonotype showed up many times. The chain links TRBV7-9 to TRBJ2-2, with 7 bases matching TRBD1. Per germline, CDR1 SEHNR and CDR2 FQNEAQ (reference sequence). The CDR3 has 15 amino acids. The ends lost 4 bases at V and 1 base at J; junction bases unmatched: 3. In DNA form, the CDR3 reads TGTGCCAGCAGCTACCGGGACAGGAACACCGGGGAGCTGTTTTTT. Translating it yields CASSYRDRNTGELFF.

The genes are TRBV7-2 and TRBJ2-7; D is undetermined. The CDR3 spans 12 residues. The germline CDR1 and CDR2 sequences are SGHTA and FQGNSA. Trimming stripped 5 bases from V and 5 bases from J, with 10 bases between. For the CDR3, the DNA is TGTGCCAGCAGCCAGTTAGGTCACGAGCAGTACTTC. Protein: CASSQLGHEQYF.

This clonotype was seen ten or more times. The junction does not match germline at one end; this may be a read error. The CDR3 DNA is TGTTTTGGACAGATCCAAGAGACCCAGTACTTC. Its protein is CFGQIQETQYF. This chain connects TRBV29-1 to TRBJ2-5; perhaps TRBD1 as D (6 bases). Germline CDR1 and CDR2: SQVTM and ANQGSEA. CDR3 length: 11 residues.

This chain connects TRBV12-3 or TRBV12-4 to TRBJ2-5; 12 bases line up with TRBD1. With 6 bases clipped from V and 6 bases from J, the junction kept 11 bases outside the gene matches. CDR3 length equals 16 residues. The CDR3 sequence: CASRPTGTGGGQTQYF. CDR3 nucleotide sequence: TGTGCCAGCAGGCCAACCGGGACAGGGGGCGGACAGACCCAGTACTTC.

This clonotype was counted only a few times. V and J are TRBV7-8 and TRBJ1-5; D unclear. The CDR3 covers 15 residues. Germline lookup yields CDR1 SGHVS and CDR2 FQNEAQ. Trimming removed 3 bases from V and 0 bases from J, with 9 bases in between. The CDR3 DNA follows: TGTGCCAGCAGCTTGAGGCGGAATAGCAATCAGCCCCAGCATTTT. It codes for CASSLRRNSNQPQHF.

This clonotype has a handful of counts. The V gene is TRBV7-3, the J gene TRBJ2-6; 9 bases match TRBD1. The V and J ends lost 5 bases and 4 bases, in that order; junction bases with no gene match: 6. CDR1 and CDR2 from the germline V gene are SGHTA and FQGTGA. The CDR3 has 16 amino acids. CDR3 sequence: CASSPRTGAGANVLTF. CDR3 DNA: TGTGCCAGCAGCCCTCGGACAGGGGCCGGGGCCAACGTCCTGACTTTC.

Regarding this clonotype: One junction end does not reproduce the germline sequence, and a read error may be involved. V gene TRBV7-2 combines with J gene TRBJ2-2; D is perhaps TRBD2 (5 bases). CDR1 and CDR2 (germline): SGHTA, FQGNSA. CDR3 length equals 12 residues. Written as DNA, the CDR3 is TGTGCCAGCAGCCTCGGAAACGGGGAGCCGTTTTTT. Protein sequence: CASSLGNGEPFF.

The rearrangement joins TRBV7-9 to TRBJ1-1; D unresolved. The CDR3 spans 13 residues. Germline CDR1 and CDR2: SEHNR and FQNEAQ (reference sequence). V gave up 8 bases and J gave up 3 bases, with 13 bases separating them. The CDR3 bases are TGTGCCAGCCTGACGGAGGACGACACTGAAGCTTTCTTT. Residues: CASLTEDDTEAFF.

This chain uses TRBV7-8 with TRBJ1-1; D gene ambiguous. V gave up 5 bases and J gave up 2 bases, with 27 bases separating them. Germline V gene sequence: CDR1 SGHVS, CDR2 FQNEAQ. The CDR3 contains 19 residues. The CDR3 loop is CASSAAPGTPTRLNTEAFF. The DNA for the CDR3 is TGTGCCAGCAGCGCAGCCCCGGGCACCCCAACCCGATTAAACACTGAAGCTTTCTTT.

Many counts were recorded for this clonotype. The J gene is TRBJ2-5, the V gene TRBV7-6; 7 bases fit TRBD1. Losses at the gene ends were 7 bases for V and 6 bases for J; bases not matched to a gene: 8. The CDR3 is 13 amino acids. From germline, CDR1 is SGHVS and CDR2 FNYEAQ. CDR3 in DNA: TGTGCCAGCATCGGGACAGTTCAAAAGACCCAGTACTTC. The encoded protein is CASIGTVQKTQYF.

The chain couples TRBV4-2 to TRBJ2-7; the match to TRBD2 covers 7 bases. CDR1 LGHNA and CDR2 YNFKEQ come from the germline V gene. This CDR3 is built from 17 residues. After removal of 0 bases from V and 5 bases from J, the junction contained 13 bases not matched to a gene. Here the CDR3 DNA reads TGTGCCAGCAGCCAAGATATCCTTCGGGACTATGGGAACGAGCAGTACTTC. Its protein product is CASSQDILRDYGNEQYF.

DNA of the CDR3: TGCAGTGCTAGGAAAAGCAGGAGCTCCTACGAGCAGTACTTC. Translation: CSARKSRSSYEQYF. V gene TRBV20-1 combines with J gene TRBJ2-7, with D hard to call. This CDR3 has 14 residues. Germline V lookup: CDR1 DFQATT, CDR2 SNEGSKA (reference sequence). The V end was cut by 3 bases, the J end by 0 bases, with 12 bases between.

This chain uses TRBV7-6 with TRBJ2-5, with 12 bases lining up with TRBD2. This CDR3 region has 16 residues. Germline trimming cut 4 bases from V and 4 bases from J; bases unmatched to any gene: 7. Germline CDR1 SGHVS, CDR2 FNYEAQ. This CDR3 reads CASSSTAGLAGETQYF. The CDR3, as DNA: TGTGCCAGCAGCTCGACGGCGGGACTAGCGGGAGAGACCCAGTACTTC.

This clonotype was detected ten times or more. The gene calls are TRBV29-1 and TRBJ2-7; either TRBD1 or TRBD2 may supply D (5 bases each). CDR3 length: 12 residues. Germline V gene lookup returns CDR1 SQVTM and CDR2 ANQGSEA. V dropped 6 bases and J dropped 2 bases, with 11 bases sitting between them. CDR3 residues: CSVRDRPYEQYF. The CDR3 DNA follows: TGCAGCGTCCGGGACCGACCCTACGAGCAGTACTTC.

This clonotype was counted once. The chain joins TRBV15 to TRBJ1-6; a possible D gene is TRBD1 (5 bases). There are 14 residues in the CDR3. V shed 1 base and J shed 9 bases, with 10 bases lying between them. Germline-derived CDR1 and CDR2 are LNHNV and YYDKDF (reference sequence). CDR3 loop: CATSRGDWGSPLHF. The CDR3 DNA is TGTGCCACCAGCAGAGGGGACTGGGGTTCACCCCTCCACTTT.

This clonotype came up a few times. The chain employs TRBV12-3 or TRBV12-4 and TRBJ1-4, with a weak D call TRBD1 (6 bases). The V end lost 5 bases, the J end lost 8 bases, and 18 bases lay between the germline ends. This CDR3 comprises 15 residues. Written as DNA, the CDR3 is TGTGCCAGCAGTAACTACAGGGATGCGGCCGAAAAACTGTTTTTT. Protein: CASSNYRDAAEKLFF.

In its sample, this clonotype was seen many times. The V and J genes are TRBV6-5 and TRBJ1-1; D gene uncertain. CDR1 is MNHEY, CDR2 SVGAGI, per germline. V was pared by 9 bases and J by 0 bases, with 2 bases between. This CDR3 is built from 10 residues. CDR3 sequence: CARVNTEAFF. CDR3 sequence (DNA): TGTGCCAGGGTGAACACTGAAGCTTTCTTT.

A word on this clonotype: This may be a read error, as it is one base from a much larger clone. Here the CDR3 reads CASSLWFGSVNTEAFF. The CDR3 DNA reads as TGTGCCAGCAGCTTATGGTTCGGGTCGGTAAACACTGAAGCTTTCTTT. This chain joins TRBV7-2 and TRBJ1-1, with no clear D. This CDR3 is built from 16 residues. Germline-derived CDR1 and CDR2 are SGHTA and FQGNSA. V was clipped by 2 bases and J by 2 bases, with 15 bases between them.

This clonotype was picked up many times. This chain uses TRBV7-9 with TRBJ2-5; D not resolved. The ends were cut back, 3 bases at V and 1 base at J, with 12 bases in the middle. The germline gives CDR1 SEHNR, CDR2 FQNEAQ (reference sequence). This CDR3 has 15 residues. The CDR3 DNA reads as TGTGCCAGCAGCTTTTTCGGTCAGCTCCAAGAGACCCAGTACTTC. Its translation: CASSFFGQLQETQYF.

The chain links TRBV7-2 to TRBJ1-1, with D possibly matching TRBD1 (6 bases). This CDR3 is 13 amino acids long. Germline V gene lookup returns CDR1 SGHTA and CDR2 FQGNSA. V was trimmed by 6 bases and J by 3 bases, leaving 11 bases between them. DNA of the CDR3: TGTGCCAGCAGGGGGGCAGGGGACACTGAAGCTTTCTTT. Translated, it gives CASRGAGDTEAFF. Using reference TRBV7-2 and TRBJ1-1 for the parts outside the CDR3, the full variable domain is GAGVSQSPSNKVTEKGKDVELRCDPISGHTALYWYRQSLGQGLEFLIYFQGNSAPDKSGLPSDRFSAERTGGSVSTLTIQRTQQEDSAVYLCASRGAGDTEAFFGQGTRLTVV.

The chain carries TRBV4-2 and TRBJ1-4, with 9 bases that match TRBD1. Germline CDR1 is LGHNA and CDR2 is YNFKEQ. The length of the CDR3 is 14 residues. Trimming took 6 bases from V and 8 from J; bases not matched to a gene: 7. The CDR3 DNA is TGTGCCAGCAGGGGACAGGGCGATAACGAAAAACTGTTTTTT. It specifies CASRGQGDNEKLFF.

A few counts support this clonotype. This chain connects TRBV7-9 to TRBJ1-6, with D perhaps matching TRBD1 (6 bases). Germline values: CDR1 SEHNR, CDR2 FQNEAQ (reference sequence). Between the trimmed V and J ends, which lost 3 bases and 9 bases, there was a span of 21 bases. CDR3 length equals 17 residues. CDR3: CASSLEVPAGAGSPLHF. For the CDR3, the DNA is TGTGCCAGCAGCTTGGAAGTCCCGGCAGGGGCAGGTTCACCCCTCCACTTT.

This chain uses TRBV6-1 with TRBJ1-2, with 8 bases lining up with TRBD1. Germline values: CDR1 MNHNS, CDR2 SASEGT. The CDR3 runs to 14 residues. The junction had 8 bases not matched to a gene; V was cut back by 6 bases and J by 5 bases. CDR3: CASSKTGAGYGYTF. CDR3 in DNA: TGTGCCAGCAGCAAGACAGGGGCCGGTTATGGCTACACCTTC.

Of note for this clonotype: The junction shows a germline mismatch at one end, possibly a read error. This chain uses TRBV7-2 with TRBJ2-7, with D perhaps matching TRBD1 (6 bases). The germline V gene has CDR1 SGHTA and CDR2 FQGNSA. CDR3 length equals 14 residues. The CDR3 sequence: CASSPGQTDYEQYF. The CDR3 DNA reads TGCGCCAGCAGTCCGGGACAAACAGATTACGAGCAGTACTTC.

This clonotype was counted only a few times. The chain uses TRBV13 and TRBJ2-2, with 11 nucleotides matching TRBD2. CDR1 and CDR2 from the germline V gene are PRHDT and FYEKMQ (reference sequence). The length of the CDR3 is 16 residues. Trimming removed 7 bases from V and 5 bases from J; junction bases left unmatched: 9. The CDR3 nucleotides read TGTGCCAGCACCCTCCCACTAGCGGGGGATACCGGGGAGCTGTTTTTT. Amino acid sequence: CASTLPLAGDTGELFF.

The chain is built from TRBV29-1 and TRBJ1-1, with 7 bases identical to TRBD1. There are 11 residues in the CDR3. The V gene end was trimmed by 6 bases and the J gene end by 9 bases; junction bases not matched to a gene: 7. Germline CDR1 SQVTM, CDR2 ANQGSEA. CDR3 sequence (DNA): TGCAGCGTCGGGACAGAACTGAAAGCTTTCTTT. Translation: CSVGTELKAFF.